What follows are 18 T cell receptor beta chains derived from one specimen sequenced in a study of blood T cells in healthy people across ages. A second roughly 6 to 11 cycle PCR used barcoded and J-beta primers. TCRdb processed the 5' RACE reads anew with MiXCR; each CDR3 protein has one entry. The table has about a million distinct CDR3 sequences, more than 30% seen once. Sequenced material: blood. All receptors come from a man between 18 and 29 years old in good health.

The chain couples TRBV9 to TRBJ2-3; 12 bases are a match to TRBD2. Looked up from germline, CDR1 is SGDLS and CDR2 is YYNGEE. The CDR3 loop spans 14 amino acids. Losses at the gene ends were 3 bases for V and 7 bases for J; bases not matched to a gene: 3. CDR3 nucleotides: TGTGCCAGCAGCGGGACTAGCGGGGCCCATACGCAGTATTTT. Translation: CASSGTSGAHTQYF.

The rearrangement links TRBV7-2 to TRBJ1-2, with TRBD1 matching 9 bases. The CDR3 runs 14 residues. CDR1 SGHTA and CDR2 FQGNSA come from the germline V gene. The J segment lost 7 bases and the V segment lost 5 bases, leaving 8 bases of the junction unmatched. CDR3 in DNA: TGTGCCAGCAGCCTGGGACAGGGAGTTTTTGGCTACACCTTC. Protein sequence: CASSLGQGVFGYTF.

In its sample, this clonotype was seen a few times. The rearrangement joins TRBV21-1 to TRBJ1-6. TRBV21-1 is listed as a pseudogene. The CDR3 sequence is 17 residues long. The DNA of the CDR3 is TGTGCCAGCAACTGCTCGGAGGGAATTCACTATAATTCACCCCTCCACTTT. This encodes CASNCSEGIHYNSPLHF.

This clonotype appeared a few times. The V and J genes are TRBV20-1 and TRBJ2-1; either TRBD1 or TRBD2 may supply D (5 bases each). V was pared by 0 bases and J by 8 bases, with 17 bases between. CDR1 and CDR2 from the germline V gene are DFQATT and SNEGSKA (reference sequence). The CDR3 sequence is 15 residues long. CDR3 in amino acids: CSARDLGLRGDEQFF. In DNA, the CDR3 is TGCAGTGCTAGAGATCTTGGCCTAAGAGGGGATGAGCAGTTCTTC.

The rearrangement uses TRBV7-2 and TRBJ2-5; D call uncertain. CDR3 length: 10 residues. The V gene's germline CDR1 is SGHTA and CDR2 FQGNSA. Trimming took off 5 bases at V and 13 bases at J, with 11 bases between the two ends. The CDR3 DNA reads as TGTGCCAGCAGCCCCGGGCCTCTGTACTTC. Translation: CASSPGPLYF. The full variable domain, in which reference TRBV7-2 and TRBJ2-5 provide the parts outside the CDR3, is GAGVSQSPSNKVTEKGKDVELRCDPISGHTALYWYRQSLGQGLEFLIYFQGNSAPDKSGLPSDRFSAERTGGSVSTLTIQRTQQEDSAVYLCASSPGPLYFGPGTRLLVL.

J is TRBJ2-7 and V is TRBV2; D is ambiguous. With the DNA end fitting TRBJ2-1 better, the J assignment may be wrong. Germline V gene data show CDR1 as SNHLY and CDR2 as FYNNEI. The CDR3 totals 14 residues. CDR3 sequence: CASSVLHREETQFF. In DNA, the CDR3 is TGTGCCAGCAGTGTTCTGCACAGAGAAGAGACCCAGTTCTTC.

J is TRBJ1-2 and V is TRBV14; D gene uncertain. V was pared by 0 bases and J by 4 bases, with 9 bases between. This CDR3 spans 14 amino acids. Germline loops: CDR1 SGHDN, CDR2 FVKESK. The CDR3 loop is CASSQEKGSYGYTF. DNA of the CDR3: TGTGCCAGCAGCCAAGAAAAGGGCAGCTATGGCTACACCTTC.

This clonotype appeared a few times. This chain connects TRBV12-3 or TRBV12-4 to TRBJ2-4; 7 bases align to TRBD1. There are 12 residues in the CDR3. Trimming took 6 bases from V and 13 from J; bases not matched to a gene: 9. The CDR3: CASRIGGREQYF. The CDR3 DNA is TGTGCCAGCAGGATAGGGGGCCGTGAGCAGTACTTC.

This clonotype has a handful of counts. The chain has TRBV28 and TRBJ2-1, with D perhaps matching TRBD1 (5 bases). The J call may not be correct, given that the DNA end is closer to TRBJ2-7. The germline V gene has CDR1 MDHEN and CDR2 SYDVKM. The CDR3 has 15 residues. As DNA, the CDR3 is TGTGCCAGCAGTTTAAGGCAGGGCTCCTACAATGAGCAGTACTTC. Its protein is CASSLRQGSYNEQYF.

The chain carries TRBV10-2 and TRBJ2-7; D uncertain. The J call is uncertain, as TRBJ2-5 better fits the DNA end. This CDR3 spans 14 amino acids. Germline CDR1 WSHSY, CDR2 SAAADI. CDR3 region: CASSVVSGTETQYF. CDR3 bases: TGCGCCAGCAGTGTGGTTAGTGGAACAGAGACCCAGTACTTC.

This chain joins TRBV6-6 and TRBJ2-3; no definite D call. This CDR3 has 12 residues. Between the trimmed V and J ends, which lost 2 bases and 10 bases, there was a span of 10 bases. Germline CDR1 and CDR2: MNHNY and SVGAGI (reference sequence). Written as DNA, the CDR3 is TGTGCCAGCAGTTACGAGGCTAGTGCGCAGTATTTT. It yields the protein CASSYEASAQYF.

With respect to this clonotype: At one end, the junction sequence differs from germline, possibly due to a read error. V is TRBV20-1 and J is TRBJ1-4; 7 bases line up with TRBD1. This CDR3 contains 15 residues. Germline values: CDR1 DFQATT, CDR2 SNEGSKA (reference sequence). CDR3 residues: CSAQNSGTANEELFF. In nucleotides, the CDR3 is TGCAGTGCCCAAAATTCTGGGACAGCTAATGAAGAACTGTTTTTT.

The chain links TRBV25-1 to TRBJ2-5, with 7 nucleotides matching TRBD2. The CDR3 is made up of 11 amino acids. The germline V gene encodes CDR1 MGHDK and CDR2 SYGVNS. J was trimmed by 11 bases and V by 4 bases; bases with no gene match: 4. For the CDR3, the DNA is TGTGCCAGCAGTGGAAGCGGGGAGCAGTACTTC. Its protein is CASSGSGEQYF. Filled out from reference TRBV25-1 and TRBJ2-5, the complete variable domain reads EADIYQTPRYLVIGTGKKITLECSQTMGHDKMYWYQQDPGMELHLIHYSYGVNSTEKGDLSSESTVSRIRTEHFPLTLESARPSHTSQYLCASSGSGEQYFGPGTRLLVL.

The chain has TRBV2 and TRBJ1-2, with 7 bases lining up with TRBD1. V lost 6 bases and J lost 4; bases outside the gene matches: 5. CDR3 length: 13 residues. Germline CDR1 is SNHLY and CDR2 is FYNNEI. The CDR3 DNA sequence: TGTGCCAGCAGAGATGGGACAGCCTATGGCTACACCTTC. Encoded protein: CASRDGTAYGYTF. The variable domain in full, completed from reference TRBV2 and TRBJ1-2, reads EPEVTQTPSHQVTQMGQEVILRCVPISNHLYFYWYRQILGQKVEFLVSFYNNEISEKSEIFDDQFSVERPDGSNFTLKIRSTKLEDSAMYFCASRDGTAYGYTFGSGTRLTVV.

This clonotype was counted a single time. The CDR3 region has the DNA TGTGCCAGCAGCCCCTGGGACGACCGCTCTGGAAACACCATATATTTT. Translated, it gives CASSPWDDRSGNTIYF. This sequence joins TRBV7-8 and TRBJ1-3, with D maybe TRBD1 (5 bases). The V gene's germline CDR1 is SGHVS and CDR2 FQNEAQ. The CDR3 contains 16 residues. Trimming pared 5 bases from V and 0 bases from J, leaving 14 bases between.

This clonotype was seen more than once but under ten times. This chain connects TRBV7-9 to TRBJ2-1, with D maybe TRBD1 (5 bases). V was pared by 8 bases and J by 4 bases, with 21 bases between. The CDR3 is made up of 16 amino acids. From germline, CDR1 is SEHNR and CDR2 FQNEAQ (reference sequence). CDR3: CASLNLGQGIYNEQFF. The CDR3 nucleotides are TGTGCCAGCCTAAATCTCGGGCAGGGAATATACAATGAGCAGTTCTTC.

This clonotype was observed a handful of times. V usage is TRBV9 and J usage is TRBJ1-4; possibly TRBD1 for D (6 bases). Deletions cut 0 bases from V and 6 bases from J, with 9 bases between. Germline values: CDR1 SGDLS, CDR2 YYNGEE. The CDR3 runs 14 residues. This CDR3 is CASSVGGLDEKLFF. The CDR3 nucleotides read TGTGCCAGCAGCGTAGGGGGGCTTGATGAAAAACTGTTTTTT.

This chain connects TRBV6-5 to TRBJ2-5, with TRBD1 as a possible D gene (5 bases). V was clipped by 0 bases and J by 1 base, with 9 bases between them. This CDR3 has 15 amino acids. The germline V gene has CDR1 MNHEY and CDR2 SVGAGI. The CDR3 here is CASSYSWGSQETQYF. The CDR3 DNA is TGTGCCAGCAGTTACTCGTGGGGCAGCCAAGAGACCCAGTACTTC.